This TCR beta chain derives from a study of blood T cell repertoires in COVID-19. TCRdb's table, derived via immunoSEQ multiplex PCR, lists solely in-frame clones and lacks some. Among 62,000 or so clones, roughly 87% were seen once, and the ten largest hold approximately 7.4%. The CDR3 loop spans 16 amino acids. Germline assignment: CDR1 MNHEY and CDR2 SVGAGI. V was pared by 2 bases and J by 3 bases, with 17 bases between. Sequencing used peripheral blood. The receptor's source is a man aged 50 or older with active COVID-19. The rearrangement joins TRBV6-5 to TRBJ2-7, with D maybe TRBD2 (6 bases). CDR3 residues: CASSYQAGTRGYEQYF. The CDR3 DNA sequence: TGTGCCAGCAGTTACCAAGCCGGGACTCGAGGCTACGAGCAGTACTTC.